What follows is one T cell receptor (beta chain) and its context. What it binds is unknown. With 5 bases removed from V and 3 bases from J, the gap between germline ends came to 10 bases. The CDR3 is 13 residues long. Germline V gives CDR1 GTSNPN, CDR2 SVGIG (reference sequence). The sample belongs to a study of cytomegalovirus exposure and HLA in healthy donors. Findings of the study overall: Accounts indicate the classifier identified cytomegalovirus status with strong specificity and sensitivity. Earlier results showed most TCR beta V segments being productive about 87% or about 30% of the time.

The PCR made use of 60 Vbeta and 13 Jbeta primers. Assay: immunoSEQ multiplex PCR; the TCRdb copy retains only in-frame clones and omits some. The sample lists some 140,000 clones, 80% seen once, with around 13% in the top ten. The source material was PBMCs. This TCR derives from a young man in good health and CMV-seropositive. The chain couples TRBV30 to TRBJ1-4, with a tentative D call TRBD1 (6 bases). CDR3 residues: CAWSDRPNEKLFF. The CDR3 nucleotides read TGTGCCTGGTCCGACAGGCCTAATGAAAAACTGTTTTTT.